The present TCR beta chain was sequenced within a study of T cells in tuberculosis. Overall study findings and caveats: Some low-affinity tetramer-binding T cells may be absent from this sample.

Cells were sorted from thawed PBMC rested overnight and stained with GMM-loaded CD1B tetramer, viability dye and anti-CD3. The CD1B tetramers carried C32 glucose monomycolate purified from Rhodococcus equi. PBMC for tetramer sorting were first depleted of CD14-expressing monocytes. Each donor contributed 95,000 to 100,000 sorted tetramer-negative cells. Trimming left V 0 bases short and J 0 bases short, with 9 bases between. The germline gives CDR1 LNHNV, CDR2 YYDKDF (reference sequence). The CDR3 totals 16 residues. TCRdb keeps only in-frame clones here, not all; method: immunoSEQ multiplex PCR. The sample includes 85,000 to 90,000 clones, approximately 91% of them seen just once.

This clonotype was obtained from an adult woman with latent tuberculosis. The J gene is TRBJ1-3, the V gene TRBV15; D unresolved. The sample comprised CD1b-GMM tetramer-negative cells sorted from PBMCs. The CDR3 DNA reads TGTGCCACCAGCAGAGATCAGTGGAGCTCTGGAAACACCATATATTTT. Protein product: CATSRDQWSSGNTIYF.